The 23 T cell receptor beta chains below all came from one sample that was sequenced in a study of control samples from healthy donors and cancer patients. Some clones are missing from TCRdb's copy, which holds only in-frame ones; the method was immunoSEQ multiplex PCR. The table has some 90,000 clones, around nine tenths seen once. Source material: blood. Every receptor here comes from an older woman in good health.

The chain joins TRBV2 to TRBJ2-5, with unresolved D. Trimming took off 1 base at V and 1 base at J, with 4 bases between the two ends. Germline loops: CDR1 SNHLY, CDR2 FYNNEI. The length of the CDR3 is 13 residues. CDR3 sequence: CASSEDFQETQYF. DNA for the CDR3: TGTGCCAGCAGTGAAGACTTCCAAGAGACCCAGTACTTC.

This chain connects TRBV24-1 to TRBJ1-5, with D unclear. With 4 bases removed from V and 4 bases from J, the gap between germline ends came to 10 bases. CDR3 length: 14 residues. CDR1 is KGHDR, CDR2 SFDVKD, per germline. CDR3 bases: TGTGCCACCAGTGACCGCCGGGTAAATCAGCCCCAGCATTTT. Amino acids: CATSDRRVNQPQHF.

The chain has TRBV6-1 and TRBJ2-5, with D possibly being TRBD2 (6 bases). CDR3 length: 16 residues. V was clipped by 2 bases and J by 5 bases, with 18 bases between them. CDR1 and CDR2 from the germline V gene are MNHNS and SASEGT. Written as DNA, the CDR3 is TGTGCCAGCAGTGAACCCCCCGGAGCTGGAGGGGAGACCCAGTACTTC. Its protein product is CASSEPPGAGGETQYF.

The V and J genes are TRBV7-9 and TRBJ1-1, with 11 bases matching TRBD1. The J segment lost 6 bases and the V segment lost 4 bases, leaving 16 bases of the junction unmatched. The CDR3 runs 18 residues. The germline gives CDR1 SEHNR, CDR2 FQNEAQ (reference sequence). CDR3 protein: CASSSSTGTGGIVAEAFF. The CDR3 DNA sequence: TGTGCCAGCAGCTCTTCTACCGGGACAGGGGGAATAGTCGCTGAAGCTTTCTTT.

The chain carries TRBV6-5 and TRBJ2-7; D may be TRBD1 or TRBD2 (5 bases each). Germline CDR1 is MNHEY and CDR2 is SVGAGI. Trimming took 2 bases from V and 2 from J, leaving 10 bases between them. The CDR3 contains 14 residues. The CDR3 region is CASSYQTGPYEQYF. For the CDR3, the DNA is TGTGCCAGCAGTTACCAAACGGGACCCTACGAGCAGTACTTC.

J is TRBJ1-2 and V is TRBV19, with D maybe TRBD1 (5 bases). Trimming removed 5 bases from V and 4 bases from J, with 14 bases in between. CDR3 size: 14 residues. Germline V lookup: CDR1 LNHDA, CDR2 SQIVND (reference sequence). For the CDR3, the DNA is TGTGCCAGTAGTCCCTCGCGGGGGATCTATGGCTACACCTTC. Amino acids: CASSPSRGIYGYTF.

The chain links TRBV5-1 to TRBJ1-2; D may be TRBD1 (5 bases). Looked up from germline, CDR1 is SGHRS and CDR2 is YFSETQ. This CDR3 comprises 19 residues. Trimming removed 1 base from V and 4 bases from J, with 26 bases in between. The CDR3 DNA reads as TGCGCCAGCAGCTTGCTCGGCGGTTCTGGACATCGAGCTTCCTATGGCTACACCTTC. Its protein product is CASSLLGGSGHRASYGYTF.

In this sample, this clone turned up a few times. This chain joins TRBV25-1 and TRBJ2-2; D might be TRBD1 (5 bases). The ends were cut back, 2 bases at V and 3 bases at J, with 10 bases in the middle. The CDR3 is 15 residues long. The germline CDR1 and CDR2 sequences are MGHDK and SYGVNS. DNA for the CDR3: TGTGCCAGCAGTGAACAGGGAACGGACACCGGGGAGCTGTTTTTT. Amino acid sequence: CASSEQGTDTGELFF.

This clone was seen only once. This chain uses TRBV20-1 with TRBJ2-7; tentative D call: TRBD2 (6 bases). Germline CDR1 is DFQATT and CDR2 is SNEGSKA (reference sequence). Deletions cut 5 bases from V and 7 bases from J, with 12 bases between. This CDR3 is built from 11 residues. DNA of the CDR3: TGCAGTGCTCGGACTATACGAGAGCAGTACTTC. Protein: CSARTIREQYF.

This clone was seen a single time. Here the CDR3 DNA reads TGCGCCAGCAGCCGGTCCCACCGAACGGGACAGCGAAGCACAGATACGCAGTATTTT. It encodes CASSRSHRTGQRSTDTQYF. The rearrangement joins TRBV4-1 to TRBJ2-3; 7 bases align to TRBD1. The CDR3 contains 19 residues. V lost 4 bases to trimming and J lost 0 bases; unmatched junction nucleotides: 16. Germline CDR1 reads MGHRA; CDR2 reads YSYEKL.

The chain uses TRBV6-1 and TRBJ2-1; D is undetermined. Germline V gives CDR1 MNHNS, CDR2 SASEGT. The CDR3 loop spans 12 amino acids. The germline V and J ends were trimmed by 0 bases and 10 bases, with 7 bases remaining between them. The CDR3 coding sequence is TGTGCCAGCAGTGAAGCATTTTGGGAGCAGTTCTTC. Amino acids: CASSEAFWEQFF.

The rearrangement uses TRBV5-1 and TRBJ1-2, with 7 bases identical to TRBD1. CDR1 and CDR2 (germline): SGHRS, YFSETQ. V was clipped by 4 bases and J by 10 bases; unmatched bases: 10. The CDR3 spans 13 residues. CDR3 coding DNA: TGCGCCAGCAGCCAACTGCAGGGGGGAGTCTACACCTTC. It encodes CASSQLQGGVYTF.

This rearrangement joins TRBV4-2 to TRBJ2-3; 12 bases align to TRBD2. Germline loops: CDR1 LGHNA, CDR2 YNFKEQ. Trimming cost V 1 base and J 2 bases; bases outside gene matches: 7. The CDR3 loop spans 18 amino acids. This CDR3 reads CASSQGLAGGPNTDTQYF. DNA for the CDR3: TGTGCCAGCAGCCAAGGGCTAGCGGGAGGGCCTAACACAGATACGCAGTATTTT.

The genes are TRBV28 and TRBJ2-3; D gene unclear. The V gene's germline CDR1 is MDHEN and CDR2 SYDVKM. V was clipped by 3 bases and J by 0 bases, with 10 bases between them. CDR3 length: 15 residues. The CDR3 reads CASSFSTASTDTQYF. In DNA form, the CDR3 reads TGTGCCAGCAGTTTTAGTACAGCTAGCACAGATACGCAGTATTTT. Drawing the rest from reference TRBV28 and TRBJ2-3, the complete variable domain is DVKVTQSSRYLVKRTGEKVFLECVQDMDHENMFWYRQDPGLGLRLIYFSYDVKMKEKGDIPEGYSVSREKKERFSLILESASTNQTSMYLCASSFSTASTDTQYFGPGTRLTVL.

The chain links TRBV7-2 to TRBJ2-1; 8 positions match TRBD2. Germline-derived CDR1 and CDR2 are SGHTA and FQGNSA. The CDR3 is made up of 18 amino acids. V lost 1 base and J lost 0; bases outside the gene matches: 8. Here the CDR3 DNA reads TGTGCCAGCAGCTTAGTAAGAGGCGGGAGGCTCTCCTACAATGAGCAGTTCTTC. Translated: CASSLVRGGRLSYNEQFF. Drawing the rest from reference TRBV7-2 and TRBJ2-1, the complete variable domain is GAGVSQSPSNKVTEKGKDVELRCDPISGHTALYWYRQSLGQGLEFLIYFQGNSAPDKSGLPSDRFSAERTGGSVSTLTIQRTQQEDSAVYLCASSLVRGGRLSYNEQFFGPGTRLTVL.

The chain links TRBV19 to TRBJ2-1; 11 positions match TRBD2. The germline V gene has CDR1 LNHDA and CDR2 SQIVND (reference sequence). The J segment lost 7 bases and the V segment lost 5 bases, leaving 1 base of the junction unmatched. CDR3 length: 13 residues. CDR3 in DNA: TGTGCCAGTAGTTCTAGCGGGGGGAATGAGCAGTTCTTC. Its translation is CASSSSGGNEQFF.

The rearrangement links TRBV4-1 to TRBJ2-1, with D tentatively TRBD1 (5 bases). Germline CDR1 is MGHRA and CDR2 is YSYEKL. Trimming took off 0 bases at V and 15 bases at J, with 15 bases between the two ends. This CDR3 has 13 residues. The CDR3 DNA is TGCGCCAGCAGCCAAGATCTGACCCGTCAGGGGTTCTTC. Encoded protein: CASSQDLTRQGFF.

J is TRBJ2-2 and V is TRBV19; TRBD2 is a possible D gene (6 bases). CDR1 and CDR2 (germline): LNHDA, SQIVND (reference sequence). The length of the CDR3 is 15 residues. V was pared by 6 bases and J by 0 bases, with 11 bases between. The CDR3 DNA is TGTGCCAGTAGAGAGGCGGGGCCGAACACCGGGGAGCTGTTTTTT. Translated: CASREAGPNTGELFF.

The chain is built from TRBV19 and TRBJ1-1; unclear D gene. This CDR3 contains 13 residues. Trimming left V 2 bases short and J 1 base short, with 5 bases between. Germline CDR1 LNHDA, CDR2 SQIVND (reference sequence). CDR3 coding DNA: TGTGCCAGTAGTATATGGGGGAACACTGAAGCTTTCTTT. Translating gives CASSIWGNTEAFF.

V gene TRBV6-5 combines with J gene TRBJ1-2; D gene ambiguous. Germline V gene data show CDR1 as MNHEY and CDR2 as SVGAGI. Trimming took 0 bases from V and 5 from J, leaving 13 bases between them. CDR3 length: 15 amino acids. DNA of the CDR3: TGTGCCAGCAGTTACTCGATAACCGGGTGGTATGGCTACACCTTC. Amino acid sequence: CASSYSITGWYGYTF.

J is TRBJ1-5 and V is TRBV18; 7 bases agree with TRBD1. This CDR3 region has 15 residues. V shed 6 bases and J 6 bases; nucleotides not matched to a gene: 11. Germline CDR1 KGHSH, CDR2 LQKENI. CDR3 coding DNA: TGTGCCAGCTCCCCGGACAGGAGCTCGGGTCAGCCCCAGCATTTT. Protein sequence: CASSPDRSSGQPQHF.

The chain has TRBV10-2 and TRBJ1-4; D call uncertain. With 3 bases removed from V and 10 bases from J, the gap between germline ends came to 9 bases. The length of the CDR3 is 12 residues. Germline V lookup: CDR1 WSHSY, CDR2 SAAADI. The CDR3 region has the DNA TGCGCCAGCAGTGACTCGGGAGGAAAACTGTTTTTT. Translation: CASSDSGGKLFF.

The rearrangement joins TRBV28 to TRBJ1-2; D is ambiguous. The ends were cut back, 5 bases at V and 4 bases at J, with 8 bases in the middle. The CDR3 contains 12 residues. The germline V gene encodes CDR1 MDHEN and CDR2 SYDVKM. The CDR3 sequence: CASSVPAYGYTF. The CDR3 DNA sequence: TGTGCCAGCAGTGTCCCGGCCTATGGCTACACCTTC.